Reported below is one T cell receptor (beta chain). Its antigen is undetermined. This entry comes from a study of shared clonotypes between healthy human individuals. Trimming shortened V by 5 bases and J by 2 bases, and 15 bases separated the two germline ends. This CDR3 has 15 amino acids. Germline CDR1 is MDHEN and CDR2 is SYDVKM. Clones were sequenced by immunoSEQ multiplex PCR, and TCRdb holds only the in-frame ones, with some missing. The sample lists 2.3 million or so clones, approximately 93% occurring once. Study results and caveats: All-four-donor shared clonotypes had higher generation probabilities than non-shared clonotypes did. Only blood was sampled; tissue repertoires likely differ. Deeper or shallower sequencing was expected to change how clonotypes are shared among donors.

Material: naive CD4+ T cells from PBMCs. Subset: CD45RA+ positively selected. The V gene is TRBV28, the J gene TRBJ1-1; possibly TRBD1 for D (5 bases). The TCR sequence derives from a man between 18 and 29 years old in good health. Some clones in this sample may be carry-over from other donors' samples. CDR3 nucleotide sequence: TGTGCCAGCAGTGGGGCGGGGACTGGCAACACTGAAGCTTTCTTT. Its protein is CASSGAGTGNTEAFF.